The rows below give T cell receptor beta chains drawn from one sample of a study of T cell responses to AZD1222 COVID-19 vaccine. TCRdb's table, derived via immunoSEQ multiplex PCR, lists solely in-frame clones and lacks some. The sample lists about 180,000 clones, roughly 92% occurring once. Sequencing was performed on peripheral blood, taken 28 days after the second AZD1222 dose. These receptors originate from an adult who received the AZD1222 COVID-19 vaccine. Each CDR3 is given with its conserved first and last residue. The D gene is left open where the match is weak. For some rows the clone size is stated as once, few or many, or as a class when expanded; others skip it.

j_call d_call clone_size v_call cdr3_nt cdr3_aa
TRBJ1-1 TRBD1 once TRBV9 TGTGCCAGCAGCGCCGGGACAGGGGGATCAGCTTTCTTT CASSAGTGGSAFF
TRBJ2-3 - - TRBV1 TGCACCAGCAGCCAAACGACACCCGCAGCGGGACCAACAGATACGCAGTATTTT CTSSQTTPAAGPTDTQYF
TRBJ1-3 - - TRBV6-5 TGTGCCAGCAGTTTAAGCCTCCCAAGGTCTGGAAACACCATATATTTT CASSLSLPRSGNTIYF
TRBJ2-7 TRBD1 - TRBV7-9 TGTGCCAGCAGCACGGGGACAGGGGCCTCCTACGAGCAGTACTTC CASSTGTGASYEQYF
TRBJ1-6 TRBD1 - TRBV11-2 TGTGCCAGCAGCCCAGGGGGGGCGAATTCACCCCTCCACTTT CASSPGGANSPLHF
TRBJ2-7 TRBD1 - TRBV9 TGTGCCAGCAGCGTAACGACAGGGGGGCTCTACGAGCAGTACTTC CASSVTTGGLYEQYF
TRBJ2-7 TRBD1 - TRBV4-1 TGCGCCAGCAGCCAACGGGGACAGGGGGTCGACTACGAGCAGTACTTC CASSQRGQGVDYEQYF
TRBJ1-5 - - TRBV7-9 TGTGCCAGCAGCCTGACAAGGGGGAATCAGCCCCAGCATTTT CASSLTRGNQPQHF
TRBJ2-7 TRBD2 - TRBV27 TGTGCCAGCCATCGTATAGCGGGAGCCTACGAGCAGTACTTC CASHRIAGAYEQYF
TRBJ2-7 TRBD1 - TRBV2 TGTGCCAGCAGTTACCGGGACAGGGACCGCGAGCAGTACTTC CASSYRDRDREQYF
TRBJ2-2 TRBD2 - TRBV19 TGTGCCAGCTATAGCGGGAGGTTAGACACCGGGGAGCTGTTTTTT CASYSGRLDTGELFF
TRBJ1-5 - - TRBV6-5 TGTGCCAGCAGGTCCGGAGGCAATCAGCCCCAGCATTTT CASRSGGNQPQHF
TRBJ2-1 TRBD2 - TRBV6-5 TGTGCCAGCAGTTACGCTTACGGGGGGGACTTAAATGAGCAGTTCTTC CASSYAYGGDLNEQFF
TRBJ1-5 - once TRBV7-9 TGTGCCAGCAGCTCTAGTCCGGGACACTATAGCAATCAGCCCCAGCATTTT CASSSSPGHYSNQPQHF
TRBJ2-5 - - TRBV19 TGTGCCAGTAGTGGCAGGCTCCAAGAGACCCAGTACTTC CASSGRLQETQYF
TRBJ2-7 TRBD2 - TRBV5-4 TGTGCCAGCAGCCCGGGGACTAGCGGGCTCGCCGAGCAGTACTTC CASSPGTSGLAEQYF
TRBJ2-3 - - TRBV5-4 TGTGCCAGCAGCTTGGGGTCGGGACTCTTCACAGATACGCAGTATTTT CASSLGSGLFTDTQYF
TRBJ1-1 - - TRBV5-1 TGCGCCAGCAGGGAAAACAGGGAATTGAGGAACACTGAAGCTTTCTTT CASRENRELRNTEAFF
TRBJ1-1 - - TRBV19 TGTGCCAGTAGTATAGCTCAGGGCTCCACTGAAGCTTTCTTT CASSIAQGSTEAFF
TRBJ2-7 TRBD1 - TRBV28 TGTGCCAGCAGTTTACTACGGACAGGGAAATCCTACGAGCAGTACTTC CASSLLRTGKSYEQYF
TRBJ1-2 - - TRBV7-8 TGTGCCAGCAGCCCTAACATCTATGGCTACACCTTC CASSPNIYGYTF
TRBJ2-5 - - TRBV7-9 TGTGCCAGCAGCTATGGAGCGCAGGAGACCCAGTACTTC CASSYGAQETQYF
TRBJ2-7 TRBD1 - TRBV5-1 TGCGCCAGCAGCTTGGCGGGACAGATAAACTACGAGCAGTACTTC CASSLAGQINYEQYF
TRBJ2-5 TRBD1 - TRBV2 TGTGCCAGCATCCGGGACAGCCAAGAGACCCAGTACTTC CASIRDSQETQYF
TRBJ1-2 - - TRBV9 TGTGCCAGCAGCGTAGGTCCGGTAAAGGATGGCTACACCTTC CASSVGPVKDGYTF
TRBJ1-2 TRBD1 - TRBV10-3 TGTGCCATCAAGGAGGGGACCCGGACAGGGGGTGGCTACACCTTC CAIKEGTRTGGGYTF
TRBJ1-4 - - TRBV7-6 TGTGCCAGCAAATCCGGACCGAATGAAAAACTGTTTTTT CASKSGPNEKLFF
TRBJ1-6 - - TRBV27 TGTGCCAGCAGTCTCTCCTATAATTCACCCCTCCACTTT CASSLSYNSPLHF
TRBJ2-5 - - TRBV18 TGTGCCAGCTCACCGGCTGGGTATCCCCAAGAGACCCAGTACTTC CASSPAGYPQETQYF
TRBJ2-1 TRBD1 - TRBV27 TGTGCCAGTCGGACAGGGGGCAATGAGCAGTTCTTC CASRTGGNEQFF
TRBJ1-2 - - TRBV6-5 TGTGCCAGCAGGACGGCCTATGGCTACACCTTC CASRTAYGYTF
TRBJ2-1 TRBD2 - TRBV5-1 TGCGCCAGCAGCTGGACTAGCGGGAACAATGAGCAGTTCTTC CASSWTSGNNEQFF
TRBJ2-2 TRBD2 - TRBV4-1 TGCGCCAGCAGCCAAGAACAGCGGGGGGGCGGGGAGCTGTTTTTT CASSQEQRGGGELFF
TRBJ1-3 - - TRBV6-5 TGTGCCAGCAGTACCCCGGACCCATCTGGAAACACCATATATTTT CASSTPDPSGNTIYF
TRBJ2-7 - - TRBV6-2/TRBV6-3 TGTGCCAGCAGTTCGGACTACAGGGGTGGGTACGAGCAGTACTTC CASSSDYRGGYEQYF
TRBJ1-4 - - TRBV7-6 TGTGCCAGCAGCTCGGACGGAGCAACTAATGAAAAACTGTTTTTT CASSSDGATNEKLFF
TRBJ1-5 - - TRBV6-5 TGTGCCAGCAGCCCAGGGACTAATCAGCCCCAGCATTTT CASSPGTNQPQHF
TRBJ2-5 - - TRBV28 TGTGCCAGCAGTTTGGTCCTGGGGACCCAAGAGACCCAGTACTTC CASSLVLGTQETQYF
TRBJ1-5 - - TRBV7-2 TGTGCCAGCAGCTTAGGTTCGGGGTCTCAGCCCCAGCATTTT CASSLGSGSQPQHF
TRBJ1-1 TRBD1 once TRBV10-2 TGCGCCAGCACCTCCACTCCCGGGACAGCAATGAACACTGAAGCTTTCTTT CASTSTPGTAMNTEAFF
TRBJ1-1 - - TRBV4-3 TGCGCCAGCAGCCAAGAAGGGGTGGGGGGCTTCACTGAAGCTTTCTTT CASSQEGVGGFTEAFF
TRBJ1-6 TRBD1 - TRBV18 TGTGCCAGCTCAGAGACAGGGGGTAGATCACCCCTCCACTTT CASSETGGRSPLHF
TRBJ2-2 - - TRBV7-8 TGTGCCAGCGTGGGGGGAATGAGCACCGGGGAGCTGTTTTTT CASVGGMSTGELFF
TRBJ1-6 - once TRBV28 TGTGCCAGCAGACCCAGTTCAGGGCGCAATTCACCCCTCCACTTT CASRPSSGRNSPLHF
TRBJ2-5 - - TRBV5-5 TGTGCCAGCAGCTCTATGTTATCGGGTGTGGAGACCCAGTACTTC CASSSMLSGVETQYF
TRBJ2-1 - - TRBV7-2 TGTGCCAGCATCGGGGTCAGGGGGGCGAATGAGCAGTTCTTC CASIGVRGANEQFF
TRBJ1-3 - - TRBV19 TGTGCCAGTAGTATCGCTTTTACGGGGCCAACCTTTTTTTTT CASSIAFTGPTFFF
TRBJ1-1 - - TRBV2 TGTGCCGGACTCGGTTCAGTGAACACTGAAGCTTTCTTT CAGLGSVNTEAFF
TRBJ2-3 - few TRBV5-6 TGTGCCAGCTGTCTACTTGTCAGTCAGGCAGATACGCAGTATTTT CASCLLVSQADTQYF
TRBJ1-3 - - TRBV9 TGTGCCAGCAGCGTAGATGGGGGGAACACCATATATTTT CASSVDGGNTIYF